The sequence of this T cell receptor (beta chain) was determined in a study of T cells in tuberculosis. V was shortened by 7 bases and J by 3 bases, with 11 bases between the two germline ends. This CDR3 is 12 amino acids long. Germline loops: CDR1 SGHDT, CDR2 YYEEEE. Assay used: immunoSEQ multiplex PCR; TCRdb lists only in-frame clones, some missing. The data contain 23,000 or so clones, around 95% of them singletons. This clone was recorded once. This receptor was identified in a donor aged 5 to 30 with latent tuberculosis or without tuberculosis infection. This chain links TRBV5-6 with TRBJ2-7, with D perhaps TRBD1 (5 bases). Sequencing was carried out using PBMCs. The CDR3 bases are TGTGCCAGCGCCAGGGTAGGCTACGAGCAGTACGTC. Translating it yields CASARVGYEQYV.